This T cell receptor beta chain comes out of a study of cytomegalovirus exposure and HLA in healthy donors. PCR employed 60 Vbeta and 13 Jbeta primers. The table came from immunoSEQ multiplex PCR; TCRdb's copy has only in-frame clones and leaves some out. The sample holds around 280,000 clones; roughly 90% are singletons and the top ten take about 2.3%. Study-level results: TCR association rates varied by HLA locus in a later analysis, with DRB1 highest and HLA-C lowest. Rarity marked most TCR sequences, yet some public TCRs occurred in many donors. The only immune exposure information that was available was CMV serostatus. HLA-A and HLA-B allele assignments for most subjects were reportedly predicted accurately using TCR beta sequences.

About this clone: Its antigen is undetermined.

Germline CDR1 is ENHRY and CDR2 is SYGVKD. The CDR3 is 16 residues long. V was clipped by 2 bases and J by 10 bases; unmatched bases: 6. The sequenced sample consisted of PBMCs. This sequence was found in a woman aged 18-29 years in good health and CMV-seronegative. This sequence joins TRBV10-3 and TRBJ2-1, with TRBD2 matching over 15 bases. CDR3 protein: CAISEPRTSGGAEQFF. CDR3 nucleotide sequence: TGTGCCATCAGTGAGCCAAGGACTAGCGGGGGGGCGGAGCAGTTCTTC.